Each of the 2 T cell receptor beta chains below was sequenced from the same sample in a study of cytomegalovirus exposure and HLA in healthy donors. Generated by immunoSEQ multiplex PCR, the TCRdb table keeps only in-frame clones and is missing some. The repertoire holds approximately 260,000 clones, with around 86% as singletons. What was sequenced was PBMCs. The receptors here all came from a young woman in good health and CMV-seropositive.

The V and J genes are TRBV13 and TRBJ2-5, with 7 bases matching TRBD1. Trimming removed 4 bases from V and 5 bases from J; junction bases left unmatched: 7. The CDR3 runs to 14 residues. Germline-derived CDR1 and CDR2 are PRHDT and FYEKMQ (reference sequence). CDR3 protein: CASSSYRGGETQYF. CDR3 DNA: TGTGCCAGCAGCTCATATCGAGGGGGCGAGACCCAGTACTTC.

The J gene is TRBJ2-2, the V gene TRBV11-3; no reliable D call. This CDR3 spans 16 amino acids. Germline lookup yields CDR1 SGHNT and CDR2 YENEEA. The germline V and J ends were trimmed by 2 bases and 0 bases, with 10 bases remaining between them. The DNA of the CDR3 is TGTGCCAGCAGCTTATTCCGGTCCGCGAACACCGGGGAGCTGTTTTTT. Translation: CASSLFRSANTGELFF. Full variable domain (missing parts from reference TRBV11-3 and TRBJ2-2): EAGVVQSPRYKIIEKKQPVAFWCNPISGHNTLYWYLQNLGQGPELLIRYENEEAVDDSQLPKDRFSAERLKGVDSTLKIQPAELGDSAVYLCASSLFRSANTGELFFGEGSRLTVL.